Reported below is one T cell receptor (beta chain). This clone was detected only a few times. The antigen it binds to is not known. Base qualities are missing; no much larger clone stands one base away. The entire isolated RNA was reverse transcribed using the High Capacity cDNA Reverse Transcription Kit, and thus expressed TCRB transcripts were sequenced. Naive, central memory and regulatory T cell samples underwent deep immunoSEQ sequencing, averaging about 3.57 million total reads per sample. Sorted cells were lysed in RLT buffer and RNA was extracted with DNase-treated RNeasy Micro or Mini kits, depending on cell number. To prevent cross-contamination, every cell subset was processed on its own, while patient and healthy donor samples were processed together. The immunoSEQ multiplex PCR was used to amplify TCRB sequences from cDNA, generating 87-bp fragments that spanned the CDR3 region. Sequencing of the amplicons was performed on the Illumina HiSeq platform. Processing in the source paper ran as follows. PCR bias was corrected computationally using synthetic template baselines, and reads within Hamming distance 2 were collapsed, with unmergeable singletons discarded. Reads were aligned against IMGT to assign V, D and J genes, CDR3 length and insertions or deletions at six rearrangement sites. Within each subset, clonotype counts were normalized to sorted cell number, after which true diversity and Gini coefficients were computed with the tcR R package. The overlap coefficient, calculated on TCRB nucleotide sequences, was used to measure repertoire sharing. Here the immuneACCESS table is served through TCRdb, limited to in-frame sequences with V and J called. Missing clones are a known gap in these copies; in checked studies unresolved V genes cover under half, and the rest lacks a known reason. V and J calls and clone size are copied from that table; D and trimming were computed from the DNA. Within this sample are roughly 170,000 clones, with approximately 13% of them counted one time only. In total, the top ten clones hold 0.62% of the sample.

The data stem from a study of beta chain features in type 1 diabetes (dated by TCRdb to between 2017 and 2018). Some background on the complete study: No differences in mean age, gender distribution, total cell number or subset yield were found between patients and healthy donors. The study compared the TCRB repertoires of sorted circulating CD4+ T cell subsets in recently diagnosed type 1 diabetes patients with those in matched healthy donors. A total of approximately 100 million sorted cells were examined across all samples, and the number of cells per subset was strongly correlated with RNA yield. Whereas all 30 or so donors provided naive and central memory subsets, regulatory and stem cell-like memory subsets were isolated from just 8 patients and roughly 8 healthy donors.

A single peripheral blood draw of around 120 mL on average was collected from each donor into heparinised tubes. A BD FACSAria II and a panel including CD45RO, CCR7, CD25, CD127, CD95 and CD27 were used to sort naive, central memory, regulatory and stem cell-like memory CD4+ T cells. Every sorted population had a purity above 95%. PBMCs were isolated right away by Lymphoprep density gradient centrifugation and were stained directly, without culture. To minimize batch effects, samples were stained and sorted in pairs, one healthy donor with one patient per experiment. What the work shows at the level of the full study, not this receptor alone: Patients with type 1 diabetes made fewer insertions and deleted more nucleotides at VDJ recombination sites, implying thymic rearrangement abnormalities. PCR might favor shorter templates, but patient and control samples were amplified and corrected together, so any skew would affect both groups equally. Naive, central memory and regulatory TCRB repertoires appeared more similar among patients than among healthy donors. A moderate but significant shortening of TCRB CDR3 length was observed in type 1 diabetes patients in all four CD4+ subsets. Only small numbers of individuals were included in the HLA sub-analyses, which left unresolved whether HLA type had any influence on TCRB rearrangement. Sequencing cDNA rather than genomic DNA could over-represent highly expressing activated cells, although activation and CD3 levels did not differ between groups.

The junction shows trimming of 5 bases on V and 0 bases on J, and the gene matches do not reach 5 bases of it. Including the terminal cysteine and phenylalanine, the CDR3 comprises 16 residues. CDR3 DNA is the only sequence kept; it has 48 bases, read in frame from the first base. According to the germline V gene, CDR1 reads SGHRS and CDR2 reads YFSETQ. Sample: central memory CD4+ T cells from blood. The sequence derives from a woman aged 18-29 years in good health. The chain links TRBV5-1 with TRBJ2-3; TRBD1 agrees with 11 junctional bases. The nucleotide sequence reads TGCGCCAGCAGACGGACAGGGGGCGCGAGCACAGATACGCAGTATTTT. Its protein product is CASRRTGGASTDTQYF.